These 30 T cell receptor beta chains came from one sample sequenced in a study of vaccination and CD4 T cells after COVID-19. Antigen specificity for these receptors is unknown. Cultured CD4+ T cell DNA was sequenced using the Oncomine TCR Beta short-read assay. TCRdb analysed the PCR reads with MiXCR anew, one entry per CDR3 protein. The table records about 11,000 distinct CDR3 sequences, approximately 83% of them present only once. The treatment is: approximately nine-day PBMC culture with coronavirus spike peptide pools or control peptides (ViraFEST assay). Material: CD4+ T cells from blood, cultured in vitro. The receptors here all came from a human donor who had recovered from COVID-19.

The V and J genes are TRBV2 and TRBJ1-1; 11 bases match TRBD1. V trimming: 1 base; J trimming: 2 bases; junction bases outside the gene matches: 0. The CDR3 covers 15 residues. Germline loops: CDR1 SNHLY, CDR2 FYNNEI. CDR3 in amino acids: CASSEGTGGNTEAFF. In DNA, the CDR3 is TGTGCCAGCAGTGAAGGGACAGGGGGCAACACTGAAGCTTTCTTT.

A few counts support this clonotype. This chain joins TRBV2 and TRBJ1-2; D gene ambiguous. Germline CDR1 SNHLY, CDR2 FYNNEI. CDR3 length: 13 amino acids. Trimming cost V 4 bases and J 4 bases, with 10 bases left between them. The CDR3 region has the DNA TGTGCCAGCAGTGTCGAACAGCTCTATGGCTACACCTTC. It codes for CASSVEQLYGYTF.

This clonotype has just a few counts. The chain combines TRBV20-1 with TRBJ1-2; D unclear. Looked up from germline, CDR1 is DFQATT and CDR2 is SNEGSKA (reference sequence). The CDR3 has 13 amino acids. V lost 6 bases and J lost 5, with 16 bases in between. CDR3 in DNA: TGCAGTGCGGGAGTGGGCAGGAATTATGGCTACACCTTC. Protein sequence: CSAGVGRNYGYTF.

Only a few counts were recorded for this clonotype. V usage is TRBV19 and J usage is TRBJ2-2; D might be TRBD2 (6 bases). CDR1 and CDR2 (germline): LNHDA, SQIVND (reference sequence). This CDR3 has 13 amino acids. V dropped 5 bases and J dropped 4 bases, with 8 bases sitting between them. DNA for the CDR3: TGTGCCAGTAGTCGGGGGTTCACCGGGGAGCTGTTTTTT. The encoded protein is CASSRGFTGELFF.

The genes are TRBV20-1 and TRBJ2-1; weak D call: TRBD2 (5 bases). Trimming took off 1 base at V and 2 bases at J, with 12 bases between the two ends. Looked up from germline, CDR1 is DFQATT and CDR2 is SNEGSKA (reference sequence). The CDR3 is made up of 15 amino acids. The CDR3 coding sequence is TGCAGTGCTAGAGGCGGGCTTGTAGCCTACAATGAGCAGTTCTTC. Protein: CSARGGLVAYNEQFF.

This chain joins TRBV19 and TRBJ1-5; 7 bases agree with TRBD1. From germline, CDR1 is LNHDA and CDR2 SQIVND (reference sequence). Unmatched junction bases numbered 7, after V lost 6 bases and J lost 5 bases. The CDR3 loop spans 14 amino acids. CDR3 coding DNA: TGTGCCAGTAGCCAGGGGGTTAGGTATCAGCCCCAGCATTTT. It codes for CASSQGVRYQPQHF.

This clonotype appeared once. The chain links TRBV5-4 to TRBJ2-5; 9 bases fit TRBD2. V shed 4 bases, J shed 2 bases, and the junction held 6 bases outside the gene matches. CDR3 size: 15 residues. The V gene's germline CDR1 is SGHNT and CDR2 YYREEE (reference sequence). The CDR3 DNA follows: TGTGCCAGCAGCATAAGGCGGGGGGGGCAAGAGACCCAGTACTTC. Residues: CASSIRRGGQETQYF.

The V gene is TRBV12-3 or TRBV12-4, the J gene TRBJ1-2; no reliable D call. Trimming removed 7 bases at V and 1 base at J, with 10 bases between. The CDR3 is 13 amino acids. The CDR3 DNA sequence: TGTGCCAGCACCTTGCGGGGTAACTATGGCTACACCTTC. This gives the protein CASTLRGNYGYTF.

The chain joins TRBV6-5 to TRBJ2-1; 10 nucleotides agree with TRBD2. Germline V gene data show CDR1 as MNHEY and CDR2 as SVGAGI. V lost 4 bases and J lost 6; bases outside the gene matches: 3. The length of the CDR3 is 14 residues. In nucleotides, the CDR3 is TGTGCCAGCAGTTTTACTAGCGGGACCAATGAGCAGTTCTTC. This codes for CASSFTSGTNEQFF.

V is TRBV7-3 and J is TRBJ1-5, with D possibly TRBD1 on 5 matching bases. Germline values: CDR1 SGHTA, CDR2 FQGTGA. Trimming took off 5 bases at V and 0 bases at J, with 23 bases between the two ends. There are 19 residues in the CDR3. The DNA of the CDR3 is TGTGCCAGCAGCGTCGGACACCCTTACCGGCCTTATAGCAATCAGCCCCAGCATTTT. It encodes CASSVGHPYRPYSNQPQHF.

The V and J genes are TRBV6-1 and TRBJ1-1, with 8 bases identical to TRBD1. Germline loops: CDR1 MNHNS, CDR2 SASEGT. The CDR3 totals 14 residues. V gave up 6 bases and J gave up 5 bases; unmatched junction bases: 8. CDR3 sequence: CASRDDRGDTEAFF. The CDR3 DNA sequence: TGTGCCAGCAGGGATGACAGGGGAGATACTGAAGCTTTCTTT.

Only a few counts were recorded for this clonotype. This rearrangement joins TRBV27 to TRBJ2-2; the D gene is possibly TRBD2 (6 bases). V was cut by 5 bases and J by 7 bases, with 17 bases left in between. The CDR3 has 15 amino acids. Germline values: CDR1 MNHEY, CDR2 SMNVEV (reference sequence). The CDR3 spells CASSPRRVEGGELFF. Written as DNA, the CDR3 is TGTGCCAGCAGTCCACGGCGGGTGGAGGGCGGGGAGCTGTTTTTT.

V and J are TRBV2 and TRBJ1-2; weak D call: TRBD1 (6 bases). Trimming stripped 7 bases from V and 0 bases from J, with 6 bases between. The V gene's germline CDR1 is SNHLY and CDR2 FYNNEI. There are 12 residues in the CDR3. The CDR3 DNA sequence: TGTGCCAGCACAGGGGCTAACTATGGCTACACCTTC. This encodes CASTGANYGYTF.

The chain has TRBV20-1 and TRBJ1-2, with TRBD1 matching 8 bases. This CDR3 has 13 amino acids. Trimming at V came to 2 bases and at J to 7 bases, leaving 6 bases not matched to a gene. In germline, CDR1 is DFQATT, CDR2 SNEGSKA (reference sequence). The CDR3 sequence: CSARPDRASGYTF. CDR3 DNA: TGCAGTGCTAGACCGGACAGGGCTAGTGGCTACACCTTC.

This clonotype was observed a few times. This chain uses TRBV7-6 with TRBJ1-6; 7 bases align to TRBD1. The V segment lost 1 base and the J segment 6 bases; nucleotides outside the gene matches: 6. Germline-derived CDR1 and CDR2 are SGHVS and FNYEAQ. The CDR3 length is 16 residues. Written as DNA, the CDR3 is TGTGCCAGCAGCTTAGGAGGGGGCGCGAGTAATTCACCCCTCCACTTT. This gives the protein CASSLGGGASNSPLHF.

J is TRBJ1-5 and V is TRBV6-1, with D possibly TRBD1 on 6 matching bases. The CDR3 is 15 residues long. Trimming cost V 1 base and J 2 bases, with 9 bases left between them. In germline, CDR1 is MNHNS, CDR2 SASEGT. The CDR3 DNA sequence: TGTGCCAGCAGTGAAGTGACAGGCCGCAATCAGCCCCAGCATTTT. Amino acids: CASSEVTGRNQPQHF.

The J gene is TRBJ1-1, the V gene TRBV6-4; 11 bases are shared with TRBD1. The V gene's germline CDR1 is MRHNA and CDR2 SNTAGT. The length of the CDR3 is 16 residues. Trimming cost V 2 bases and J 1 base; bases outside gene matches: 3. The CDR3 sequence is CASSDGTGGRNTEAFF. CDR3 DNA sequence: TGTGCCAGCAGTGACGGGACAGGGGGGAGGAACACTGAAGCTTTCTTT.

CDR3 protein: CASSLGGVNSPLHF. The CDR3 nucleotides are TGTGCCAGCAGTTTGGGTGGGGTAAATTCACCCCTCCACTTT. The gene calls are TRBV27 and TRBJ1-6, with D hard to call. This CDR3 contains 14 residues. Trimming took off 3 bases at V and 7 bases at J, with 10 bases between the two ends. Germline V gives CDR1 MNHEY, CDR2 SMNVEV (reference sequence).

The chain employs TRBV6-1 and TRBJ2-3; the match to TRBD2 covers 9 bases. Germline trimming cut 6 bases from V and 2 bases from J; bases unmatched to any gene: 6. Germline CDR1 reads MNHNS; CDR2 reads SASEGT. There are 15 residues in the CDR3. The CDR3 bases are TGTGCCAGCAGCCTGCGGGGGGGGACCACAGATACGCAGTATTTT. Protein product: CASSLRGGTTDTQYF.

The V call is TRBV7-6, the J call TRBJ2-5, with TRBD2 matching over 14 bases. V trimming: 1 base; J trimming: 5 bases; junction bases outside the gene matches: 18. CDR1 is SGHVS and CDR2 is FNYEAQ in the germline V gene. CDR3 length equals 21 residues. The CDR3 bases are TGTGCCAGCAGCTTAGAGCCCTTTCCCCGAAGACTAGCGGGAGGGGGGGAGACCCAGTACTTC. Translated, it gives CASSLEPFPRRLAGGGETQYF.

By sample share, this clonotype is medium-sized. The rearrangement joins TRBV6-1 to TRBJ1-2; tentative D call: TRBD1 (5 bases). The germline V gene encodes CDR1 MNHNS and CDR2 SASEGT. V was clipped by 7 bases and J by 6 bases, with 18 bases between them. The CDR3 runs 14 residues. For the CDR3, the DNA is TGTGCCAGCACCCAACGGGGCGTCCTCCATGGCTACACCTTC. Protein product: CASTQRGVLHGYTF.

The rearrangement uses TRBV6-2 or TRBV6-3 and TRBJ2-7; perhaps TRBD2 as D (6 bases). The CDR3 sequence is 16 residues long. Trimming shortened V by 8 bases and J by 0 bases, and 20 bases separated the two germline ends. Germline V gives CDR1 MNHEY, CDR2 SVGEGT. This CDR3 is CASHLGLLGDSYEQYF. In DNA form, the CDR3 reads TGTGCCAGCCACTTGGGACTCCTGGGGGACTCCTACGAGCAGTACTTC.

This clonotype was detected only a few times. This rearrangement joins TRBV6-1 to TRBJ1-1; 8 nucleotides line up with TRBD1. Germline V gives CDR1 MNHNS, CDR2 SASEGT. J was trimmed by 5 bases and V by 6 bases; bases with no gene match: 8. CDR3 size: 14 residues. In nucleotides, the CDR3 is TGTGCCAGCAGGGGACAGGCCAGTAGTACTGAAGCTTTCTTT. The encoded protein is CASRGQASSTEAFF.

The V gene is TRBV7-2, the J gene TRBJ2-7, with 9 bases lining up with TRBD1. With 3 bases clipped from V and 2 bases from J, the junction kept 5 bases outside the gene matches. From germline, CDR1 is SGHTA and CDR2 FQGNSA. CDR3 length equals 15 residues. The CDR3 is CASSLGDRETYEQYF. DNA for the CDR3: TGTGCCAGCAGCTTGGGGGACAGGGAAACCTACGAGCAGTACTTC.

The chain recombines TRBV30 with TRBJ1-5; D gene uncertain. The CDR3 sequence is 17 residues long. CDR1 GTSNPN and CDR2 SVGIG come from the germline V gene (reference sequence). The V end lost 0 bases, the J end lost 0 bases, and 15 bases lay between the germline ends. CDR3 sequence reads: CAWSVLFGGLSNQPQHF. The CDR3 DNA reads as TGTGCCTGGAGTGTACTATTCGGCGGACTTAGCAATCAGCCCCAGCATTTT.

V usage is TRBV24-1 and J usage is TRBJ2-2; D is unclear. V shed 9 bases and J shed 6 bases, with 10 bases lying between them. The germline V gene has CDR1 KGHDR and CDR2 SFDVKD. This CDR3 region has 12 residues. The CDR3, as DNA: TGTGCCACCTCCAACGCCGCCGGGGAGCTGTTTTTT. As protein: CATSNAAGELFF.

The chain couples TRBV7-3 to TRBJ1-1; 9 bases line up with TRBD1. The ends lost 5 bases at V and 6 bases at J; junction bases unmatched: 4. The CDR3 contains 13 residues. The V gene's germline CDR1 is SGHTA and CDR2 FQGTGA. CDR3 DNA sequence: TGTGCCAGCAGCGTACAGGGGGCCTCTGAAGCTTTCTTT. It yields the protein CASSVQGASEAFF.

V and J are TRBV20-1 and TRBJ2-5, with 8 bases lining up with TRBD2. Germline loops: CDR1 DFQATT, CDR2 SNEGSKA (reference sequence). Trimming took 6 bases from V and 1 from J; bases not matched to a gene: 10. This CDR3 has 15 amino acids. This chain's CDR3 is CSAPGLAKFQETQYF. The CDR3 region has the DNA TGCAGTGCCCCAGGACTAGCTAAGTTCCAAGAGACCCAGTACTTC.

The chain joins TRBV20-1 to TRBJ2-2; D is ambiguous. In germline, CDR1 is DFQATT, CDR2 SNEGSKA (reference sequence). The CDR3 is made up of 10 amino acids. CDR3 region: CRLCPGELFF. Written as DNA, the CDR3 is TGCAGGCTCTGCCCCGGGGAGCTGTTTTTT.

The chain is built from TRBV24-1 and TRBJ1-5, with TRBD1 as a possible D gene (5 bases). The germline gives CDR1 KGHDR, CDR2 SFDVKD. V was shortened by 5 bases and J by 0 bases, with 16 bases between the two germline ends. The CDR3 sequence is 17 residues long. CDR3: CATSGGRRGDSNQPQHF. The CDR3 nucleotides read TGTGCCACCAGTGGGGGGAGAAGGGGAGATAGCAATCAGCCCCAGCATTTT.